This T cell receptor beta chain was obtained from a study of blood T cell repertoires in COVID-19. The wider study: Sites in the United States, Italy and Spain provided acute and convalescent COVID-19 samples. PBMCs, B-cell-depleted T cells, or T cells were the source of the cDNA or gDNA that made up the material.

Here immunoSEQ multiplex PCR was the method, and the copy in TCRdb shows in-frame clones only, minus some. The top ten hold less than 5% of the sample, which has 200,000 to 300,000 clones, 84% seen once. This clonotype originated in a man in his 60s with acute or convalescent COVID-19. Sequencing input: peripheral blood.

CDR3 bases: TGTGCCAGCAGCATCCAGGGGAACACCGGGGAGCTGTTTTTT. It is translated as CASSIQGNTGELFF. This chain links TRBV5-8 with TRBJ2-2; a weak D match, TRBD1 (5 bases). Germline CDR1 reads SGHTS; CDR2 reads YDEGEE. The CDR3 extends over 14 amino acids. The V gene lost 4 bases and the J gene lost 1 base, with 8 bases spanning the gap.